The source of this TCR beta chain is a study of cytomegalovirus exposure and HLA in healthy donors. PCR involved 60 Vbeta and 13 Jbeta primers. The repertoire was sequenced with immunoSEQ multiplex PCR; TCRdb's copy has only in-frame clones and lacks some. This table holds roughly 200,000 clones, about 87% found once. Sequenced sample: PBMCs. The sequence was obtained from a man in his thirties or forties in good health and CMV-seronegative.

The CDR3 loop is CASSPYFRGGETQYF. DNA of the CDR3: TGTGCCAGCAGCCCCTATTTTAGGGGTGGGGAGACCCAGTACTTC. The chain couples TRBV9 to TRBJ2-5, with D possibly TRBD1 on 5 matching bases. V was clipped by 4 bases and J by 5 bases, with 18 bases between them. Germline lookup yields CDR1 SGDLS and CDR2 YYNGEE. The CDR3 length is 15 residues.